This TCR beta chain was documented in a study of CD8 T cells in ankylosing spondylitis. TCRdb analysed the 5' RACE reads with MiXCR anew, one entry per CDR3 protein. The sample holds 150,000 or so distinct CDR3 sequences, approximately 10% seen once. Deletions cut 0 bases from V and 5 bases from J, with 18 bases between. Germline assignment: CDR1 SGHRS and CDR2 YFSETQ. The CDR3 runs to 17 residues. The source is a male donor with ankylosing spondylitis or in good health (not recorded which). Sequencing input: blood, either unsorted or a sorted T cell fraction (not recorded which). The chain links TRBV5-1 to TRBJ2-1, with D possibly matching TRBD2 (6 bases). The CDR3 coding sequence is TGCGCCAGCAGCTTGGATCGGACCGGGAGCGTGAACAATGAGCAGTTCTTC. Translated, it gives CASSLDRTGSVNNEQFF.